This TCR beta chain was sequenced in a study of chemoradiotherapy in HPV16-positive cancers. Sequenced by immunoSEQ multiplex PCR; TCRdb stores in-frame clones only, minus some. The sample has about 35,000 clones, roughly 75% seen once; the top ten hold around 4%. Over chemoradiotherapy, repertoires were sampled more than once. The study, taken as a whole, reports: In HPV16-positive patients, HPV-responsive T-cell expansion tracked better recurrence-free survival. Candidate HPV-specific clones and E7-related TCR motifs grew in tumor during treatment. HPV-specific T cells were functionally defined from only a couple of HPV16-positive patients.

Deletions cut 5 bases from V and 5 bases from J, with 15 bases between. This CDR3 is built from 14 residues. The germline gives CDR1 SEHNR, CDR2 FQNEAQ (reference sequence). On this clone itself: The antigen is not known.

This TCR was sampled from a human donor with HPV-associated anogenital cancer. The V gene is TRBV7-9, the J gene TRBJ1-1; D is unresolved. Sample: blood, taken from a patient who underwent chemoradiotherapy. The CDR3, as DNA: TGTGCCAGCAGCCGCAATTCCGGGCAAACTGAAGCTTTCTTT. It codes for CASSRNSGQTEAFF.